The 24 T cell receptor beta chains reported below all come from one sample, sequenced in a study of control samples from healthy donors and cancer patients. Clones were sequenced by immunoSEQ multiplex PCR, and TCRdb holds only the in-frame ones, with some missing. The table includes 350,000 to 450,000 clones, over 75% detected once. Sequencing used PBMCs. The receptors shown here come from a man in his forties with head and neck cancer.

The chain employs TRBV7-3 and TRBJ2-1; TRBD2 matches at 12 bases. Trimming took 2 bases from V and 8 from J; bases not matched to a gene: 7. The CDR3 spans 16 residues. Germline lookup yields CDR1 SGHTA and CDR2 FQGTGA. CDR3 bases: TGTGCCAGCAGCTTATGGGGGACTAGCGGGTCGGATGAGCAGTTCTTC. This sequence encodes CASSLWGTSGSDEQFF.

This sequence joins TRBV7-2 and TRBJ1-1; the D is unclear. The CDR3 loop spans 14 amino acids. Between the trimmed V and J ends, which lost 5 bases and 6 bases, there was a span of 16 bases. From germline, CDR1 is SGHTA and CDR2 FQGNSA. The CDR3 protein is CASSLQTFSAEAFF. The DNA of the CDR3 is TGTGCCAGCAGCCTACAGACCTTCAGCGCTGAAGCTTTCTTT.

The chain carries TRBV27 and TRBJ2-7; D not certain. This CDR3 comprises 12 residues. Trimming pared 8 bases from V and 0 bases from J, leaving 8 bases between. Germline CDR1 reads MNHEY; CDR2 reads SMNVEV (reference sequence). CDR3 coding DNA: TGTGCCAGCGCCCGAAACTCCTACGAGCAGTACTTC. It is translated as CASARNSYEQYF.

This sequence joins TRBV7-9 and TRBJ2-2; TRBD1 or TRBD2 may be the D gene (7 bases each). V dropped 5 bases and J dropped 1 base, with 23 bases sitting between them. In germline, CDR1 is SEHNR, CDR2 FQNEAQ (reference sequence). This CDR3 has 19 residues. Here the CDR3 DNA reads TGTGCCAGCAGCCCCTTAGAGGGGGCGGGGGCTCGGAACACCGGGGAGCTGTTTTTT. It yields the protein CASSPLEGAGARNTGELFF.

J is TRBJ1-6 and V is TRBV14; D call uncertain. V lost 2 bases and J lost 7, with 9 bases in between. CDR1 and CDR2 (germline): SGHDN, FVKESK. The CDR3 covers 14 residues. The CDR3 here is CASSQWTENSPLHF. CDR3 nucleotides: TGTGCCAGCAGCCAATGGACGGAGAATTCACCCCTCCACTTT.

The V call is TRBV20-1, the J call TRBJ2-7; D gene unclear. V was shortened by 5 bases and J by 5 bases, with 10 bases between the two germline ends. The V gene's germline CDR1 is DFQATT and CDR2 SNEGSKA (reference sequence). The CDR3 extends over 11 amino acids. This chain's CDR3 is CSAHHINEQYF. The CDR3, as DNA: TGCAGTGCTCATCATATCAACGAGCAGTACTTC.

The chain carries TRBV19 and TRBJ2-7; D assignment may be TRBD1 or TRBD2 (5 bases each). There are 14 residues in the CDR3. Germline V lookup: CDR1 LNHDA, CDR2 SQIVND (reference sequence). V lost 9 bases and J 2 bases, leaving 17 bases between the germline ends. CDR3 coding DNA: TGTGCCAGCTCAACCGGGACCGTCGCCTACGAGCAGTACTTC. Amino acids: CASSTGTVAYEQYF.

V and J are TRBV5-8 and TRBJ1-2; D might be TRBD1 (5 bases). Germline-derived CDR1 and CDR2 are SGHTS and YDEGEE. The CDR3 is 14 amino acids. V lost 3 bases and J 7 bases, leaving 16 bases between the germline ends. CDR3 sequence (DNA): TGTGCCAGCAGCTGGGACCGCTCCCTGAGTGGCTACACCTTC. This sequence encodes CASSWDRSLSGYTF.

CDR3 region: CASTPGTDYGYTF. The CDR3 nucleotides are TGTGCCAGCACACCCGGGACGGACTATGGCTACACCTTC. The chain is built from TRBV6-5 and TRBJ1-2; possibly TRBD1 for D (5 bases). This CDR3 has 13 amino acids. Trimming took 7 bases from V and 3 from J, leaving 12 bases between them. From germline, CDR1 is MNHEY and CDR2 SVGAGI.

This chain's CDR3 is CASSLGGSGTDTQYF. In DNA form, the CDR3 reads TGTGCCAGCAGCTTGGGGGGAAGCGGCACAGATACGCAGTATTTT. The genes are TRBV5-6 and TRBJ2-3; unclear D gene. The CDR3 length is 15 residues. Germline-derived CDR1 and CDR2 are SGHDT and YYEEEE. Trimming pared 0 bases from V and 1 base from J, leaving 9 bases between.

The chain uses TRBV18 and TRBJ1-2, with D unresolved. Between the trimmed V and J ends, which lost 0 bases and 4 bases, there was a span of 9 bases. The CDR3 totals 14 residues. The germline V gene has CDR1 KGHSH and CDR2 LQKENI. The CDR3 DNA sequence: TGTGCCAGCTCACCACCGGAGGGTCCCTATGGCTACACCTTC. Its translation: CASSPPEGPYGYTF.

The chain has TRBV25-1 and TRBJ1-2; the D gene is possibly TRBD1 (5 bases). CDR1 is MGHDK, CDR2 SYGVNS, per germline. The germline V and J ends were trimmed by 3 bases and 4 bases, with 12 bases remaining between them. The CDR3 consists of 14 residues. The CDR3 DNA reads TGTGCCAGCAGTGATCGGGGGGAGGTCTATGGCTACACCTTC. Amino acids: CASSDRGEVYGYTF.

The chain links TRBV27 to TRBJ2-1, with D hard to call. Germline CDR1 and CDR2: MNHEY and SMNVEV (reference sequence). Trimming stripped 3 bases from V and 6 bases from J, with 9 bases between. CDR3 length: 13 residues. The CDR3 coding sequence is TGTGCCAGCAGTTTGACTGTGGCCAATGAGCAGTTCTTC. Protein: CASSLTVANEQFF.

CDR3 DNA sequence: TGTGCCTCTAGCTCCGACGCCACCGGGACACATGGCTACACCTTC. Its translation: CASSSDATGTHGYTF. This sequence joins TRBV15 and TRBJ1-2, with a possible D match to TRBD1 (6 bases). The length of the CDR3 is 15 residues. Trimming took 11 bases from V and 6 from J, leaving 25 bases between them. Germline V gene sequence: CDR1 LNHNV, CDR2 YYDKDF (reference sequence).

The genes are TRBV30 and TRBJ1-3; TRBD1 might be the D (5 bases). Per the germline V gene, CDR1 is GTSNPN and CDR2 is SVGIG (reference sequence). Trimming removed 0 bases at V and 0 bases at J, with 12 bases between. The CDR3 extends over 16 amino acids. The CDR3 region has the DNA TGTGCCTGGAGTGTACTGGGGCAGAACTCTGGAAACACCATATATTTT. It is translated as CAWSVLGQNSGNTIYF.

This chain links TRBV28 with TRBJ2-7; 9 bases fit TRBD2. Germline V gene lookup returns CDR1 MDHEN and CDR2 SYDVKM. The CDR3 covers 15 residues. V trimming: 2 bases; J trimming: 0 bases; junction bases outside the gene matches: 2. The CDR3 DNA follows: TGTGCCAGCAGTTTAGGACTAGCGAGCTCCTACGAGCAGTACTTC. The encoded protein is CASSLGLASSYEQYF.

The V gene is TRBV19, the J gene TRBJ1-2, with D perhaps TRBD1 (5 bases). CDR3 length: 16 residues. Trimming cost V 2 bases and J 5 bases, with 18 bases left between them. Germline CDR1 LNHDA, CDR2 SQIVND (reference sequence). CDR3 residues: CASSIRRDYGAYGYTF. The DNA for the CDR3 is TGTGCCAGTAGTATACGGAGGGATTACGGGGCGTATGGCTACACCTTC.

This clone was seen only once. CDR3 bases: TGCAGCGTTGATGACAGATGGACAGATACGCAGTATTTT. Translation gives CSVDDRWTDTQYF. The V and J genes are TRBV29-1 and TRBJ2-3; weak D call: TRBD1 (5 bases). The CDR3 spans 13 residues. From germline, CDR1 is SQVTM and CDR2 ANQGSEA. Deletions cut 3 bases from V and 3 bases from J, with 10 bases between.

CDR3 protein: CASSRRDRDFTEAFF. In DNA form, the CDR3 reads TGCGCCAGCAGCCGGCGGGACAGGGATTTCACTGAAGCTTTCTTT. The V and J genes are TRBV4-1 and TRBJ1-1; 9 bases fit TRBD1. This CDR3 contains 15 residues. J gave up 4 bases and V 4 bases, and 7 bases lay outside the gene matches. CDR1 and CDR2 (germline): MGHRA, YSYEKL.

The chain employs TRBV6-4 and TRBJ2-1, with 11 bases identical to TRBD2. Germline CDR1 reads MRHNA; CDR2 reads SNTAGT. V was pared by 7 bases and J by 4 bases, with 3 bases of the junction left unmatched. The CDR3 length is 14 residues. The CDR3 spells CASKASGGYNEQFF. The DNA of the CDR3 is TGTGCCAGCAAAGCTAGCGGGGGGTACAATGAGCAGTTCTTC.

As to this clone: Other DNA sequences in this specimen translate into the identical CDR3. This rearrangement joins TRBV10-1 to TRBJ2-7; 8 bases are a match to TRBD1. Germline trimming cut 5 bases from V and 1 base from J; bases unmatched to any gene: 1. From germline, CDR1 is WNHNN and CDR2 SYGVQD (reference sequence). The CDR3 loop spans 13 amino acids. The CDR3 DNA sequence: TGCGCCAGCAGTCGGACAGGGTCCTACGAGCAGTACTTC. Its translation: CASSRTGSYEQYF.

The chain recombines TRBV18 with TRBJ2-1, with a possible D match to TRBD2 (5 bases). The V gene's germline CDR1 is KGHSH and CDR2 LQKENI. With 6 bases removed from V and 8 bases from J, the gap between germline ends came to 14 bases. The CDR3 runs 13 residues. The chain's CDR3 is CASSLGLGDEQFF. The CDR3 DNA is TGTGCCAGCTCTCTTGGACTCGGGGATGAGCAGTTCTTC. Supplemented by reference TRBV18 and TRBJ2-1, the full variable domain reads NAGVMQNPRHLVRRRGQEARLRCSPMKGHSHVYWYRQLPEEGLKFMVYLQKENIIDESGMPKERFSAEFPKEGPSILRIQQVVRGDSAAYFCASSLGLGDEQFFGPGTRLTVL.

The chain uses TRBV12-3 or TRBV12-4 and TRBJ1-4; D remains unclear. Trimming took 7 bases from V and 7 from J, leaving 10 bases between them. This CDR3 has 12 amino acids. The CDR3 protein is CASKGGGEKLFF. CDR3 bases: TGTGCCAGCAAAGGAGGAGGTGAAAAACTGTTTTTT.

This clone is deemed medium-sized (0.01 to 0.1%). This chain joins TRBV28 and TRBJ2-1; 11 bases align to TRBD2. This CDR3 region has 13 residues. The germline V gene has CDR1 MDHEN and CDR2 SYDVKM. V lost 6 bases and J lost 8; bases outside the gene matches: 3. The CDR3 bases are TGTGCCAGCAGCCCACTAGCGGGGGATGAGCAGTTCTTC. As protein: CASSPLAGDEQFF.